A single sample gave rise to the 23 T cell receptor beta chains below, sequenced in a study of OX40 agonist ivuxolimab in advanced cancers. Only in-frame clones appear in the TCRdb table, and some are missing; sequencing was by immunoSEQ multiplex PCR. The sample yields around 100,000 clones, about 88% seen once. The sample here was CD4+ or CD8+ T cells sorted from blood, taken in a trial of the OX40 agonist ivuxolimab. Receptors were obtained from an adult with an advanced solid tumor such as melanoma, head and neck, liver or kidney cancer.

The CDR3 sequence is CASSLDWGPNTEAFF. The CDR3 nucleotides are TGCGCCAGCAGCTTGGATTGGGGGCCGAACACTGAAGCTTTCTTT. The chain links TRBV5-1 to TRBJ1-1, with D perhaps TRBD1 (6 bases). This CDR3 is 15 amino acids long. Trimming cost V 0 bases and J 1 base, with 10 bases left between them. Germline assignment: CDR1 SGHRS and CDR2 YFSETQ. Full variable domain (remainder filled in from reference TRBV5-1 and TRBJ1-1): KAGVTQTPRYLIKTRGQQVTLSCSPISGHRSVSWYQQTPGQGLQFLFEYFSETQRNKGNFPGRFSGRQFSNSRSEMNVSTLELGDSALYLCASSLDWGPNTEAFFGQGTRLTVV.

The chain employs TRBV4-2 and TRBJ2-1; no reliable D call. Trimming took 0 bases from V and 0 from J, leaving 9 bases between them. The CDR3 runs 16 residues. Germline assignment: CDR1 LGHNA and CDR2 YNFKEQ. Written as DNA, the CDR3 is TGTGCCAGCAGCCAAGAGGGTCGAAGCTCCTACAATGAGCAGTTCTTC. Its protein is CASSQEGRSSYNEQFF.

V usage is TRBV4-1 and J usage is TRBJ2-4, with a possible D match to TRBD2 (5 bases). This CDR3 is built from 15 residues. The germline V and J ends were trimmed by 4 bases and 0 bases, with 10 bases remaining between them. The germline V gene has CDR1 MGHRA and CDR2 YSYEKL. The CDR3 reads CASSLAGVAKNIQYF. CDR3 DNA sequence: TGCGCCAGCAGCCTCGCGGGCGTAGCCAAAAACATTCAGTACTTC.

DNA for the CDR3: TGTGCCAGCAGTGAGAGTCTTATGAACACTGAAGCTTTCTTT. This encodes CASSESLMNTEAFF. The chain carries TRBV6-5 and TRBJ1-1; no definite D call. V lost 5 bases, J lost 0 bases, and 10 bases lay in between. Germline assignment: CDR1 MNHEY and CDR2 SVGAGI. The CDR3 length is 14 residues.

The chain has TRBV30 and TRBJ2-1; the match to TRBD1 covers 8 bases. Germline V lookup: CDR1 GTSNPN, CDR2 SVGIG (reference sequence). There are 14 residues in the CDR3. With 6 bases clipped from V and 0 bases from J, the junction kept 4 bases outside the gene matches. The CDR3 nucleotides are TGTGCCTGCGCCACAGGGGGCTCCTACAATGAGCAGTTCTTC. As protein: CACATGGSYNEQFF.

V and J are TRBV5-1 and TRBJ2-5; 9 nucleotides agree with TRBD1. Looked up from germline, CDR1 is SGHRS and CDR2 is YFSETQ. The CDR3 length is 14 residues. Trimming at V came to 4 bases and at J to 4 bases, leaving 5 bases not matched to a gene. The CDR3 sequence is CASSPYRGRETQYF. The CDR3 region has the DNA TGCGCCAGCAGCCCATACAGGGGGCGAGAGACCCAGTACTTC.

V and J are TRBV10-1 and TRBJ2-3; D gene unclear. V lost 3 bases and J 0 bases, leaving 10 bases between the germline ends. The CDR3 is made up of 15 amino acids. Germline V gene lookup returns CDR1 WNHNN and CDR2 SYGVQD (reference sequence). The chain's CDR3 is CASSDSGHSTDTQYF. The CDR3 DNA follows: TGCGCCAGCAGTGACTCGGGTCATAGCACAGATACGCAGTATTTT.

The chain couples TRBV6-1 to TRBJ1-6; D gene uncertain. Germline V lookup: CDR1 MNHNS, CDR2 SASEGT. The CDR3 has 13 residues. Trimming took 0 bases from V and 14 from J, leaving 11 bases between them. This CDR3 reads CASSEARSGALHF. The CDR3, as DNA: TGTGCCAGCAGTGAAGCGCGTTCCGGAGCCCTCCACTTT.

This rearrangement joins TRBV11-2 to TRBJ2-5; possible D gene TRBD1, 5 bases. This CDR3 has 14 amino acids. V lost 6 bases and J 3 bases, leaving 14 bases between the germline ends. The V gene's germline CDR1 is SGHAT and CDR2 FQNNGV. This CDR3 is CASSKSPGKETQYF. In nucleotides, the CDR3 is TGTGCCAGCAGTAAGAGCCCAGGGAAAGAGACCCAGTACTTC.

This chain links TRBV4-1 with TRBJ2-3, with 7 positions matching TRBD1. Losses at the gene ends were 0 bases for V and 4 bases for J; bases not matched to a gene: 7. This CDR3 spans 16 amino acids. Germline CDR1 MGHRA, CDR2 YSYEKL. Here the CDR3 DNA reads TGCGCCAGCAGCCAAGACCCCAGGGGGTTTTCAGATACGCAGTATTTT. Protein product: CASSQDPRGFSDTQYF.

This chain connects TRBV5-1 to TRBJ2-3, with D possibly being TRBD1 (5 bases). Germline lookup yields CDR1 SGHRS and CDR2 YFSETQ. CDR3 length: 14 residues. V was trimmed by 4 bases and J by 4 bases, leaving 13 bases between them. The chain's CDR3 is CASSVDSPADTQYF. The CDR3 region has the DNA TGCGCCAGCAGCGTTGACAGTCCCGCAGATACGCAGTATTTT.

The chain employs TRBV5-1 and TRBJ2-2, with D maybe TRBD2 (5 bases). CDR1 and CDR2 from the germline V gene are SGHRS and YFSETQ. This CDR3 is built from 15 residues. V was clipped by 0 bases and J by 7 bases, with 13 bases between them. Here the CDR3 reads CASSLVVTGGGELFF. For the CDR3, the DNA is TGCGCCAGCAGCTTGGTTGTCACTGGAGGCGGGGAGCTGTTTTTT.

The chain is built from TRBV13 and TRBJ2-5; D unclear. This CDR3 is built from 14 residues. V lost 3 bases to trimming and J lost 5 bases, with 13 bases between them. In germline, CDR1 is PRHDT, CDR2 FYEKMQ (reference sequence). CDR3 in amino acids: CASSFRIVAETQYF. In DNA, the CDR3 is TGTGCCAGCAGCTTCAGGATAGTAGCCGAGACCCAGTACTTC.

The chain combines TRBV30 with TRBJ1-1, with D perhaps matching TRBD1 (6 bases). The length of the CDR3 is 15 residues. The ends were cut back, 8 bases at V and 5 bases at J, with 24 bases in the middle. CDR1 and CDR2 from the germline V gene are GTSNPN and SVGIG (reference sequence). The CDR3 DNA reads TGTGCCGGGGGCCGGGGGGGCAGGGGAGGTACTGAAGCTTTCTTT. This gives the protein CAGGRGGRGGTEAFF. The whole variable domain, remainder taken from reference TRBV30 and TRBJ1-1, is SQTIHQWPATLVQPVGSPLSLECTVEGTSNPNLYWYRQAAGRGLQLLFYSVGIGQISSEVPQNLSASRPQDRQFILSSKKLLLSDSGFYLCAGGRGGRGGTEAFFGQGTRLTVV.

The sample holds a few counts of this clone. CDR3 sequence: CASSYQGGTGSSPLHF. CDR3 nucleotides: TGTGCCAGCAGCTACCAGGGTGGGACGGGGAGTTCACCCCTCCACTTT. The chain employs TRBV7-8 and TRBJ1-6; the D gene is possibly TRBD1 (5 bases). V was trimmed by 4 bases and J by 9 bases, leaving 19 bases between them. This CDR3 is built from 16 residues. The V gene's germline CDR1 is SGHVS and CDR2 FQNEAQ.

The CDR3 region is CASSQRTSGRSEQYF. CDR3 bases: TGTGCCAGCAGTCAACGGACTAGCGGGAGGAGTGAGCAGTACTTC. The V and J genes are TRBV6-6 and TRBJ2-7; the match to TRBD2 covers 14 bases. Germline CDR1 reads MNHNY; CDR2 reads SVGAGI (reference sequence). The CDR3 has 15 residues. The J segment lost 7 bases and the V segment lost 5 bases, leaving 7 bases of the junction unmatched.

The DNA of the CDR3 is TGTGCCAGCTCAGAAGGGACTAGGATCCGGCAGTTCTTC. Translating gives CASSEGTRIRQFF. The genes are TRBV6-1 and TRBJ2-1, with 8 nucleotides matching TRBD2. The CDR3 contains 13 residues. CDR1 and CDR2 (germline): MNHNS, SASEGT. V dropped 8 bases and J dropped 12; count of bases not matched to a gene: 12.

CDR3 region: CASSLVLGSGVSYNEQFF. CDR3 coding DNA: TGTGCCAGCAGCTTGGTATTAGGGTCGGGCGTCTCCTACAATGAGCAGTTCTTC. The rearrangement uses TRBV5-8 and TRBJ2-1; D is ambiguous. The CDR3 contains 18 residues. V dropped 0 bases and J dropped 0 bases, with 16 bases sitting between them. From germline, CDR1 is SGHTS and CDR2 YDEGEE.

The chain is built from TRBV7-9 and TRBJ2-7; 8 bases agree with TRBD2. V shed 5 bases, J shed 6 bases, and the junction held 12 bases outside the gene matches. This CDR3 spans 15 amino acids. Germline CDR1 and CDR2: SEHNR and FQNEAQ (reference sequence). DNA for the CDR3: TGTGCCAGCAGCCGCCAAGCGGGAGAGAGGGTCGAGCAGTACTTC. Its protein product is CASSRQAGERVEQYF.

The V and J genes are TRBV29-1 and TRBJ1-1, with D tentatively TRBD1 (6 bases). Trimming removed 4 bases from V and 0 bases from J, with 9 bases in between. The CDR3 runs to 13 residues. Germline CDR1 and CDR2: SQVTM and ANQGSEA. This CDR3 is CSVGGRLNTEAFF. The CDR3 DNA follows: TGCAGCGTTGGGGGGCGGTTGAACACTGAAGCTTTCTTT.

The rearrangement links TRBV21-1 to TRBJ2-1; the DNA was not compared with TRBD1, the D call given in the table. TRBV21-1 is a listed pseudogene. The CDR3 has 14 amino acids. The CDR3 bases are TGTGCCAGCAGCCCCAGGGGCGCTGACAATGAGCAGTTCTTC. Its translation is CASSPRGADNEQFF.

The V gene is TRBV5-4, the J gene TRBJ2-5, with 8 bases that match TRBD1. The J call may be incorrect, as the DNA end agrees better with TRBJ2-7. Germline CDR1 and CDR2: SGHNT and YYREEE (reference sequence). This CDR3 comprises 13 residues. Here the CDR3 reads CASSWTGRDEQYF. For the CDR3, the DNA is TGTGCCAGCAGCTGGACAGGGCGGGACGAGCAGTACTTC.

The V call is TRBV5-1, the J call TRBJ2-7, with D hard to call. CDR3 size: 14 residues. Trimming stripped 4 bases from V and 1 base from J, with 12 bases between. Germline-derived CDR1 and CDR2 are SGHRS and YFSETQ. The CDR3 here is CASSVPTVSYEQYF. CDR3 nucleotide sequence: TGCGCCAGCAGCGTCCCGACTGTTTCCTACGAGCAGTACTTC.